Listed here are 15 T cell receptor beta chains from one sample, sequenced in a study of neurological immune-mediated disorders. One entry per CDR3 protein results from TCRdb running MiXCR on the 5' RACE reads. The table records 50,000 to 85,000 distinct CDR3 sequences, 5.2% of them present only once. Sequenced input: PBMCs. All receptors derive from a woman in her twenties or thirties with multiple sclerosis.

In this sample, this clonotype turned up many times. V and J are TRBV3-1 and TRBJ2-3; a possible D gene is TRBD2 (6 bases). The CDR3 length is 16 residues. V lost 3 bases and J lost 0, with 13 bases in between. Germline CDR1 is LGHDT and CDR2 is YNNKEL (reference sequence). DNA for the CDR3: TGTGCCAGCAGCCAGGACCTAGCGCTCAGCACAGATACGCAGTATTTT. Residues: CASSQDLALSTDTQYF.

This clonotype was seen only a few times. The chain recombines TRBV5-1 with TRBJ1-1; D call uncertain. Germline V gene sequence: CDR1 SGHRS, CDR2 YFSETQ. The CDR3 totals 13 residues. V lost 5 bases to trimming and J lost 3 bases, with 11 bases between them. The CDR3 DNA reads TGCGCCAGCAGTAGCGGAGGTTACACTGAAGCTTTCTTT. It translates to CASSSGGYTEAFF.

This clonotype has a count of ten or more. The rearrangement uses TRBV29-1 and TRBJ1-1, with D perhaps TRBD1 (5 bases). This CDR3 has 14 amino acids. The V gene's germline CDR1 is SQVTM and CDR2 ANQGSEA. V dropped 3 bases and J dropped 2 bases, with 13 bases sitting between them. CDR3 amino acids: CSVDRSGQNTEAFF. Written as DNA, the CDR3 is TGCAGCGTTGATAGGAGTGGACAAAACACTGAAGCTTTCTTT.

This clonotype was picked up many times. The chain has TRBV20-1 and TRBJ1-2; 8 bases fit TRBD1. Germline CDR1 is DFQATT and CDR2 is SNEGSKA (reference sequence). The CDR3 covers 13 residues. J lost 2 bases, V lost 6 bases, and 5 bases had no gene match. For the CDR3, the DNA is TGCAGTGCAAGGGACAGGAAAAACTATGGCTACACCTTC. It encodes CSARDRKNYGYTF.

V and J are TRBV29-1 and TRBJ2-5; D is unresolved. Germline loops: CDR1 SQVTM, CDR2 ANQGSEA. The germline V and J ends were trimmed by 5 bases and 1 base, with 5 bases remaining between them. The CDR3 is made up of 11 amino acids. Here the CDR3 DNA reads TGCAGCGTTATAACCCAAGAGACCCAGTACTTC. Protein: CSVITQETQYF. Filled out from reference TRBV29-1 and TRBJ2-5, the complete variable domain reads SAVISQKPSRDICQRGTSLTIQCQVDSQVTMMFWYRQQPGQSLTLIATANQGSEATYESGFVIDKFPISRPNLTFSTLTVSNMSPEDSSIYLCSVITQETQYFGPGTRLLVL.

This clonotype was detected ten times or more. This chain joins TRBV12-3 or TRBV12-4 and TRBJ2-1, with 8 bases that match TRBD1. J was trimmed by 1 base and V by 6 bases; bases with no gene match: 11. This CDR3 contains 17 residues. CDR3 protein: CASSWGDRKASYNEQFF. CDR3 DNA sequence: TGTGCCAGCAGCTGGGGGGACAGGAAGGCGTCCTACAATGAGCAGTTCTTC.

This clonotype was observed many times. The chain uses TRBV9 and TRBJ2-1; 12 nucleotides align to TRBD2. CDR1 and CDR2 (germline): SGDLS, YYNGEE. This CDR3 has 16 residues. Unmatched junction bases numbered 5, after V lost 2 bases and J lost 5 bases. The CDR3 DNA is TGTGCCAGCAGCGTGGCGCGGACTAGCGGGGACAATGAGCAGTTCTTC. Translated: CASSVARTSGDNEQFF. The full variable domain, rest sourced from reference TRBV9 and TRBJ2-1, is DSGVTQTPKHLITATGQRVTLRCSPRSGDLSVYWYQQSLDQGLQFLIQYYNGEERAKGNILERFSAQQFPDLHSELNLSSLELGDSALYFCASSVARTSGDNEQFFGPGTRLTVL.

This clonotype was counted ten times or more. V is TRBV15 and J is TRBJ2-1; 11 nucleotides agree with TRBD2. The ends lost 0 bases at V and 5 bases at J; junction bases unmatched: 6. The V gene's germline CDR1 is LNHNV and CDR2 YYDKDF (reference sequence). The CDR3 is 17 residues long. This CDR3 is CATSRDLLAGEDNEQFF. CDR3 DNA: TGTGCCACCAGCAGAGACCTACTAGCGGGGGAGGACAATGAGCAGTTCTTC.

This clonotype appeared a few times. One end of the junction does not line up with germline, which may come from a read error. The gene calls are TRBV4-1 and TRBJ1-6; D ambiguous. Germline V CDR1 and CDR2: MGHRA, YSYEKL. The CDR3 has 15 residues. This chain's CDR3 is CASSQDWRVNSPLNF. Written as DNA, the CDR3 is TGCGCCAGCAGCCAAGATTGGCGGGTTAATTCACCCCTCAACTTT.

This clonotype was counted only a few times. This rearrangement joins TRBV7-6 to TRBJ1-2, with TRBD1 identical over 10 bases. CDR1 and CDR2 (germline): SGHVS, FNYEAQ. V lost 2 bases to trimming and J lost 3 bases; unmatched junction nucleotides: 9. The CDR3 sequence is 17 residues long. CDR3 coding DNA: TGTGCCAGCAGCTTATTCACTACCGGGACAGGGGACTATGGCTACACCTTC. Amino acid sequence: CASSLFTTGTGDYGYTF. The full variable domain, completed using reference TRBV7-6 and TRBJ1-2, is GAGVSQSPRYKVTKRGQDVALRCDPISGHVSLYWYRQALGQGPEFLTYFNYEAQQDKSGLPNDRFSAERPEGSISTLTIQRTEQRDSAMYRCASSLFTTGTGDYGYTFGSGTRLTVV.

This clonotype occurred once. The junction does not match germline at one end; this may be a read error. This chain joins TRBV6-1 and TRBJ1-2, with 7 bases fitting TRBD1. The CDR3 runs to 13 residues. Germline CDR1 reads MNHNS; CDR2 reads SASEGT. CDR3 loop: CASREGGRYGYTF. In DNA, the CDR3 is TGTGCCAGCAGAGAAGGGGGCAGATATGGCTACACCTTC.

In this sample, this clonotype turned up once. No conserved phenylalanine or tryptophan ends this CDR3, so it is likely a read error. V usage is TRBV5-1 and J usage is TRBJ1-1; 9 nucleotides line up with TRBD1. Germline values: CDR1 SGHRS, CDR2 YFSETQ. The CDR3 is 12 amino acids. V lost 3 bases, J lost 11 bases, and 5 bases stayed unmatched. CDR3 in amino acids: CASSSGDRAAFI. The CDR3 region has the DNA TGCGCCAGCAGCTCTGGGGACAGGGCCGCTTTCATT.

This clonotype was seen at least ten times. CDR3 bases: TGTGCCAGCGCACCGCTGGGCCAGCCCCAGCATTTT. Translation gives CASAPLGQPQHF. The chain employs TRBV27 and TRBJ1-5; D is unclear. V dropped 8 bases and J dropped 7 bases, with 12 bases sitting between them. The germline V gene has CDR1 MNHEY and CDR2 SMNVEV (reference sequence). The CDR3 has 12 amino acids.

A few counts support this clonotype. V gene TRBV5-1 combines with J gene TRBJ1-5, with D unresolved. The germline V gene encodes CDR1 SGHRS and CDR2 YFSETQ. Trimming removed 1 base from V and 3 bases from J, with 8 bases in between. The CDR3 is 14 amino acids. The CDR3 here is CASSLSTNNQPQHF. The DNA for the CDR3 is TGCGCCAGCAGCTTGAGCACGAACAATCAGCCCCAGCATTTT.

This clonotype was recorded at least ten times. The V and J genes are TRBV10-2 and TRBJ1-1, with a tentative D call TRBD1 (5 bases). Germline lookup yields CDR1 WSHSY and CDR2 SAAADI. Trimming left V 6 bases short and J 1 base short, with 21 bases between. CDR3 length equals 17 residues. CDR3 sequence (DNA): TGCGCCAGCAGAGGAGAATGGACACAAAATAAGAACACTGAAGCTTTCTTT. It encodes CASRGEWTQNKNTEAFF.